This T cell receptor beta chain was captured in a study of T-cell memory formation after mild COVID-19. Study results and limitations: Some SARS-CoV-2-responding clones were already detected in memory before infection. What remained unconfirmed was the SARS-CoV-2 specificity of second-wave clones peaking on day 37.

TCRdb reprocessed the 5' RACE reads with MiXCR, giving one entry per CDR3 protein. The sample shows around 180,000 distinct CDR3 sequences, under 20% of them seen only once. The ends were cut back, 1 base at V and 3 bases at J, with 10 bases in the middle. The CDR3 totals 15 residues. CDR1 is MGHRA and CDR2 is YSYEKL in the germline V gene. In this sample, this clonotype turned up a few times. Its antigen is unidentified. The TCR was taken from an adult woman who had mild COVID-19 (a few samples of this study predate the infection). Cell type and time point are not known. Sequencing was carried out using PBMCs or a T cell subset sorted from them (not recorded which). This chain connects TRBV4-1 to TRBJ1-3, with D unresolved. The CDR3, as DNA: TGCGCCAGCAGCCAAGCGTCACAGATTGGAAACACCATATATTTT. Translated: CASSQASQIGNTIYF.